The source of this T cell receptor beta chain is a study of blood T cell repertoires in COVID-19. Study at large: Both acute and convalescent COVID-19 samples were obtained from the United States, Italy and Spain. Sample material is recorded as cDNA or gDNA derived from T cells, B-cell-depleted T cells, or PBMCs.

V was pared by 4 bases and J by 5 bases, with 9 bases of the junction left unmatched. The CDR3 extends over 16 amino acids. The germline V gene encodes CDR1 SGHTS and CDR2 YDEGEE. Per the study methods: From reference gene primer amplification, estimates of nucleated cell counts were derived. Libraries were prepared by immunoSEQ multiplex PCR; TCRdb keeps only in-frame clonotypes and omits some of them. That table supplies the V and J calls and clone size; D and trimming were determined from the DNA. The repertoire has about 160,000 clones, around 85% of them found once; the top ten carry around 3.2%.

The source material was peripheral blood. V usage is TRBV5-8 and J usage is TRBJ1-5, with TRBD1 matching 10 bases. The sequence came from a human donor with acute or convalescent COVID-19. The donor label of this sample is uncertain. DNA for the CDR3: TGTGCCAGCAGCCGACAGGGGGCGCGGCAGGATCAGCCCCAGCATTTT. It encodes CASSRQGARQDQPQHF. The full variable domain, in which reference TRBV5-8 and TRBJ1-5 provide the parts outside the CDR3, is EAGVTQSPTHLIKTRGQQATLRCSPISGHTSVYWYQQALGLGLQFLLWYDEGEERNRGNFPPRFSGRQFPNYSSELNVNALELEDSALYLCASSRQGARQDQPQHFGDGTRLSIL.